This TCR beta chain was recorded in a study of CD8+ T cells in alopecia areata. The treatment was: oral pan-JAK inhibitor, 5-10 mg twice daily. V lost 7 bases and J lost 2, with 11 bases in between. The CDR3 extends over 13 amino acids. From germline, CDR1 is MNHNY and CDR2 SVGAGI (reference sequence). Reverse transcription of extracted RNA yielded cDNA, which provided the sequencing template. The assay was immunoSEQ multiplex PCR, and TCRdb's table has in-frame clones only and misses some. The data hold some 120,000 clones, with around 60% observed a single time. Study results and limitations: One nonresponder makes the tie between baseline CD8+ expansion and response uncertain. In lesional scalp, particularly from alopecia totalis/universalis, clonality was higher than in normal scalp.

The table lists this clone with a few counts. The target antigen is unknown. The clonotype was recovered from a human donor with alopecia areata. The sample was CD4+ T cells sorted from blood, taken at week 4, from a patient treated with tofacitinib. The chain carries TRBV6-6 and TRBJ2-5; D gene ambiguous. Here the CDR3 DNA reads TGTGCCAGCACCTACAGATATCAAGAGACCCAGTACTTC. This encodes CASTYRYQETQYF.